The table lists the clone carrying this T cell receptor (beta chain) with a few counts. The data were obtained in a study of metastatic and nonmetastatic thyroid tumors. From the PCR reads, TCRdb re-called clones with MiXCR. The data show 40,000 to 45,000 clones, under 4% seen once. Treatment of any kind had been given to no patient before thyroid surgery. This sequence originates from a female donor with papillary thyroid cancer or a benign thyroid nodule (not recorded which). Some clones in this sample may be carry-over from other donors' samples. Sequences were obtained from blood.

The CDR3 region has the DNA TGTGCCAGCATATCCGGAATGAACACTGAAGCTTTCTTT. Encoded protein: CASISGMNTEAFF. V is TRBV28 and J is TRBJ1-1; D unclear. CDR1 MDHEN and CDR2 SYDVKM come from the germline V gene. V was trimmed by 7 bases and J by 0 bases, leaving 9 bases between them. The CDR3 runs 13 residues.